The present T cell receptor (beta chain) was sequenced within a study of beta chain features in type 1 diabetes. Study conclusions and caveats: Shortening that was moderate but significant affected the TCRB CDR3s of Type 1 diabetes patients in all four CD4+ subsets.

Markers CD45RO/CCR7/CD25/CD127/CD95/CD27 served to sort CD4+ naive, central memory, regulatory and stem cell-like memory cells. Details on this clone: Its antigen is not known.

Per germline, CDR1 SGHTA and CDR2 FQGNSA. Unmatched junction bases numbered 5, after V lost 0 bases and J lost 3 bases. The CDR3 consists of 15 residues. The isolated RNA, all of it, was reverse transcribed, so expressed TCRB transcripts were what got sequenced. Repertoires were generated with immunoSEQ multiplex PCR, while TCRdb's copy carries only in-frame clones and drops some. The top ten hold around 1.4% of the sample, which has approximately 150,000 clones, more than 10% seen once. The rearrangement links TRBV7-2 to TRBJ2-7; 7 nucleotides match TRBD2. The sequencing sample was made of central memory CD4+ T cells from blood. This receptor was obtained from a man between 18 and 29 years old with type 1 diabetes. The CDR3 nucleotides are TGTGCCAGCAGCTTAGCCACCGGGACTAACTACGAGCAGTACTTC. Protein: CASSLATGTNYEQYF.